The 30 T cell receptor beta chains given below trace back to one sample, sequenced in a study of T cells in tumors after PD-1 blockade. The method was immunoSEQ multiplex PCR; TCRdb's version includes in-frame clones alone and lacks a portion of them. This sample has 12,000 or so clones, with approximately 57% found just once. The sequences come from tumor tissue, collected before anti-PD-1 treatment. The source is a human donor with basal cell carcinoma.

The chain has TRBV10-3 and TRBJ1-4; the D is unclear. From germline, CDR1 is ENHRY and CDR2 SYGVKD. V lost 2 bases to trimming and J lost 5 bases, with 6 bases between them. The CDR3 runs to 13 residues. CDR3 protein: CAISEGLNEKLFF. The DNA of the CDR3 is TGTGCCATCAGTGAGGGGTTGAATGAAAAACTGTTTTTT.

The rearrangement links TRBV5-1 to TRBJ1-2, with D perhaps TRBD1 (5 bases). From germline, CDR1 is SGHRS and CDR2 YFSETQ. The ends were cut back, 4 bases at V and 0 bases at J, with 10 bases in the middle. The CDR3 consists of 14 residues. Here the CDR3 DNA reads TGCGCCAGCAGCCCTGGACAATCTAACTATGGCTACACCTTC. This gives the protein CASSPGQSNYGYTF.

V is TRBV28 and J is TRBJ1-1; TRBD1 matches 7 bases. Germline CDR1 MDHEN, CDR2 SYDVKM. Trimming removed 5 bases from V and 3 bases from J; junction bases left unmatched: 9. This CDR3 contains 15 residues. The CDR3 here is CASSPPDRAYTEAFF. Here the CDR3 DNA reads TGTGCCAGCAGTCCCCCTGACAGGGCTTACACTGAAGCTTTCTTT. Complete variable domain (other parts from reference TRBV28 and TRBJ1-1): DVKVTQSSRYLVKRTGEKVFLECVQDMDHENMFWYRQDPGLGLRLIYFSYDVKMKEKGDIPEGYSVSREKKERFSLILESASTNQTSMYLCASSPPDRAYTEAFFGQGTRLTVV.

By sample share, this clone is large (0.1 to 1%). This sequence joins TRBV5-1 and TRBJ1-6; D uncertain. The ends were cut back, 4 bases at V and 0 bases at J, with 17 bases in the middle. This CDR3 region has 18 residues. Germline V lookup: CDR1 SGHRS, CDR2 YFSETQ. The CDR3 coding sequence is TGCGCCAGCAGCCGGAGGTACCCGGACGGCTCCTATAATTCACCCCTCCACTTT. Its protein is CASSRRYPDGSYNSPLHF.

The rearrangement links TRBV5-5 to TRBJ2-3; 9 nucleotides line up with TRBD1. Germline V gives CDR1 SGHKS, CDR2 YYEKEE (reference sequence). The V and J ends lost 5 bases and 4 bases, in that order; junction bases with no gene match: 11. The CDR3 is 16 residues long. CDR3 residues: CASRATGGNLADTQYF. CDR3 bases: TGTGCCAGCAGGGCAACAGGGGGCAATTTAGCAGATACGCAGTATTTT. Full variable domain (missing parts from reference TRBV5-5 and TRBJ2-3): DAGVTQSPTHLIKTRGQQVTLRCSPISGHKSVSWYQQVLGQGPQFIFQYYEKEERGRGNFPDRFSARQFPNYSSELNVNALLLGDSALYLCASRATGGNLADTQYFGPGTRLTVL.

Only a few counts were recorded for this clone. This chain uses TRBV11-3 with TRBJ1-1; possible D gene TRBD1, 6 bases. The V and J ends lost 5 bases and 11 bases respectively, with 21 bases between them. This CDR3 is 14 amino acids long. Germline V lookup: CDR1 SGHNT, CDR2 YENEEA. In DNA, the CDR3 is TGTGCCAGCAGCCCAAACAGGGTTACGAGAGGTGCTTTCTTT. It specifies CASSPNRVTRGAFF.

This clone was counted between two and nine times. V is TRBV12-5 and J is TRBJ2-3; weak D call: TRBD2 (6 bases). This CDR3 is built from 15 residues. V gave up 5 bases and J gave up 2 bases, with 14 bases separating them. CDR1 LGHNT and CDR2 FRNRAP come from the germline V gene. The CDR3 sequence is CASGVDYGATDTQYF. For the CDR3, the DNA is TGTGCTAGTGGTGTGGACTATGGTGCCACAGATACGCAGTATTTT.

The chain links TRBV6-5 to TRBJ1-5, with TRBD1 identical over 7 bases. Unmatched junction bases numbered 4, after V lost 5 bases and J lost 6 bases. This CDR3 is 13 amino acids long. Germline V gene data show CDR1 as MNHEY and CDR2 as SVGAGI. The CDR3 nucleotides read TGTGCCAGCAGTCAGGGGGGGGGTCAGCCCCAGCATTTT. This codes for CASSQGGGQPQHF.

The gene calls are TRBV4-2 and TRBJ1-4, with a tentative D call TRBD1 (6 bases). CDR1 is LGHNA and CDR2 is YNFKEQ in the germline V gene. The germline V and J ends were trimmed by 3 bases and 2 bases, with 10 bases remaining between them. The CDR3 covers 15 residues. As DNA, the CDR3 is TGTGCCAGCAGCCAGGCCGGACAGACTAATGAAAAACTGTTTTTT. Residues: CASSQAGQTNEKLFF.

The V and J genes are TRBV7-8 and TRBJ2-1, with 7 bases identical to TRBD2. Trimming at V came to 5 bases and at J to 0 bases, leaving 4 bases not matched to a gene. The CDR3 has 15 amino acids. CDR1 and CDR2 from the germline V gene are SGHVS and FQNEAQ. CDR3 protein: CASSLSGTSYNEQFF. The CDR3 DNA reads as TGTGCCAGCAGCCTGAGCGGGACCTCCTACAATGAGCAGTTCTTC.

V gene TRBV5-1 combines with J gene TRBJ2-3; tentatively, D is TRBD1 (6 bases). The CDR3 is 15 amino acids. Trimming shortened V by 0 bases and J by 2 bases, and 10 bases separated the two germline ends. The germline CDR1 and CDR2 sequences are SGHRS and YFSETQ. The chain's CDR3 is CASSLDRAVTDTQYF. CDR3 nucleotides: TGCGCCAGCAGCTTGGACAGGGCAGTCACAGATACGCAGTATTTT.

This clone was observed a handful of times. The chain joins TRBV5-4 to TRBJ2-4; 7 nucleotides line up with TRBD1. The ends lost 2 bases at V and 9 bases at J; junction bases unmatched: 11. The length of the CDR3 is 15 residues. Germline loops: CDR1 SGHNT, CDR2 YYREEE (reference sequence). The CDR3 nucleotides read TGTGCCAGCAGCTTTGGGACAGACAAGTGGGGCATTCAGTACTTC. Translation gives CASSFGTDKWGIQYF.

This clone was seen just once. This chain uses TRBV7-2 with TRBJ2-3; possibly TRBD2 for D (5 bases). V lost 0 bases, J lost 4 bases, and 11 bases lay in between. The CDR3 is 15 residues long. Germline V gene data show CDR1 as SGHTA and CDR2 as FQGNSA. CDR3 amino acids: CASSLAHGGSDTQYF. CDR3 nucleotides: TGTGCCAGCAGCTTAGCTCACGGCGGGTCAGATACGCAGTATTTT.

The chain has TRBV14 and TRBJ1-1, with TRBD1 as a possible D gene (5 bases). The CDR3 has 9 residues. Germline CDR1 and CDR2: SGHDN and FVKESK. CDR3 nucleotide sequence: TGTGCAACGGGACGGGAAGCTTTCTTT. Its translation: CATGREAFF.

The chain links TRBV6-2 or TRBV6-3 to TRBJ2-1, with 9 positions matching TRBD2. The CDR3 is made up of 14 amino acids. Germline V CDR1 and CDR2: MNHEY, SVGEGT. Trimming removed 5 bases from V and 8 bases from J; junction bases left unmatched: 7. In DNA form, the CDR3 reads TGTGCCAGCAGTCAGGGACTAGCTCGCGATGAGCAGTTCTTC. This codes for CASSQGLARDEQFF.

The chain recombines TRBV4-2 with TRBJ2-4; TRBD1 matches at 9 bases. V shed 1 base, J shed 0 bases, and the junction held 1 base outside the gene matches. The length of the CDR3 is 16 residues. CDR1 and CDR2 (germline): LGHNA, YNFKEQ. CDR3 in DNA: TGTGCCAGCAGCCAAGGACAGGGGGTAGCCAAAAACATTCAGTACTTC. Translating gives CASSQGQGVAKNIQYF.

In this sample, this clone turned up a few times. The V and J genes are TRBV11-3 and TRBJ1-2; D is ambiguous. The CDR3 is 15 residues long. V was clipped by 0 bases and J by 4 bases, with 12 bases between them. The germline gives CDR1 SGHNT, CDR2 YENEEA. The CDR3 here is CASSLELETIYGYTF. The CDR3 DNA reads as TGTGCCAGCAGCTTAGAGTTGGAGACGATCTATGGCTACACCTTC.

This clone appeared a single time. The genes are TRBV12-5 and TRBJ1-3; D unclear. The V gene's germline CDR1 is LGHNT and CDR2 FRNRAP. The CDR3 contains 14 residues. V gave up 1 base and J gave up 3 bases, with 7 bases separating them. This CDR3 reads CASGLDSLGNTIYF. CDR3 DNA: TGTGCTAGTGGTTTGGACAGCCTTGGAAACACCATATATTTT.

V is TRBV7-3 and J is TRBJ2-6; D may be TRBD1 (6 bases). Germline V gene sequence: CDR1 SGHTA, CDR2 FQGTGA. V was clipped by 2 bases and J by 3 bases, with 17 bases between them. This CDR3 has 18 residues. The CDR3 spells CASSLDRGGSFGANVLTF. As DNA, the CDR3 is TGTGCCAGCAGCTTAGATAGAGGGGGAAGCTTTGGGGCCAACGTCCTGACTTTC.

CDR3 DNA sequence: TGTGCCAGCACCTTTGCGGTCTCTGGAAACACCATATATTTT. Translated, it gives CASTFAVSGNTIYF. This chain joins TRBV2 and TRBJ1-3; no definite D call. Deletions cut 7 bases from V and 0 bases from J, with 10 bases between. CDR1 is SNHLY and CDR2 is FYNNEI in the germline V gene. The CDR3 extends over 14 amino acids.

The chain carries TRBV2 and TRBJ1-4; D not resolved. V was cut by 7 bases and J by 3 bases, with 9 bases left in between. The CDR3 has 13 amino acids. Germline lookup yields CDR1 SNHLY and CDR2 FYNNEI. The CDR3 here is CASTPVPNEKLFF. The CDR3, as DNA: TGTGCCAGCACCCCAGTGCCTAATGAAAAACTGTTTTTT. The full variable domain, its missing parts supplied by reference TRBV2 and TRBJ1-4, is EPEVTQTPSHQVTQMGQEVILRCVPISNHLYFYWYRQILGQKVEFLVSFYNNEISEKSEIFDDQFSVERPDGSNFTLKIRSTKLEDSAMYFCASTPVPNEKLFFGSGTQLSVL.

This rearrangement joins TRBV5-1 to TRBJ1-1; no clear D gene. V was shortened by 5 bases and J by 2 bases, with 13 bases between the two germline ends. Germline assignment: CDR1 SGHRS and CDR2 YFSETQ. CDR3 length: 14 residues. The CDR3 spells CASRNAGDNTEAFF. The CDR3 DNA reads as TGCGCCAGCAGGAACGCCGGCGACAACACTGAAGCTTTCTTT.

This chain links TRBV9 with TRBJ2-1; D might be TRBD2 (5 bases). The length of the CDR3 is 16 residues. Germline CDR1 SGDLS, CDR2 YYNGEE. Trimming removed 0 bases at V and 6 bases at J, with 16 bases between. This CDR3 reads CASSVGGDPATNEQFF. The CDR3, as DNA: TGTGCCAGCAGCGTAGGGGGAGACCCCGCCACCAATGAGCAGTTCTTC.

CDR3 coding DNA: TGCGCCAGCAGCCAGGGGCGGGGGGAGACTGGGGCCAACGTCCTGACTTTC. Its protein is CASSQGRGETGANVLTF. This chain joins TRBV4-3 and TRBJ2-6, with TRBD2 matching 8 bases. The CDR3 totals 17 residues. Germline CDR1 is LGHNA and CDR2 is YSLEER. V trimming: 3 bases; J trimming: 2 bases; junction bases outside the gene matches: 6.

A word on this clone: Other DNA sequences in the same sample also yield this CDR3. The V call is TRBV6-2 or TRBV6-3, the J call TRBJ1-1, with D tentatively TRBD1 (6 bases). The CDR3 covers 14 residues. Germline CDR1 MNHEY, CDR2 SVGEGT. V gave up 2 bases and J gave up 4 bases, with 11 bases separating them. Written as DNA, the CDR3 is TGTGCCAGCAGTTACGCCAGGGGAGTCACTGAAGCTTTCTTT. It codes for CASSYARGVTEAFF.

This rearrangement joins TRBV10-3 to TRBJ1-1, with D hard to call. Germline V lookup: CDR1 ENHRY, CDR2 SYGVKD. V dropped 6 bases and J dropped 1 base, with 6 bases sitting between them. CDR3 length equals 12 residues. The CDR3 loop reads CAIRTQNTEAFF. The CDR3 DNA sequence: TGTGCCATCAGGACACAGAACACTGAAGCTTTCTTT.

The chain carries TRBV20-1 and TRBJ1-4; a possible D gene is TRBD1 (5 bases). This CDR3 is 15 amino acids long. The V end was cut by 3 bases, the J end by 3 bases, with 14 bases between. CDR1 is DFQATT, CDR2 SNEGSKA, per germline (reference sequence). As DNA, the CDR3 is TGCAGTGCTAGTGGGGGGTCCAGGGCTAATGAAAAACTGTTTTTT. Encoded protein: CSASGGSRANEKLFF.

The rearrangement uses TRBV6-5 and TRBJ2-7; 10 nucleotides agree with TRBD1. Germline assignment: CDR1 MNHEY and CDR2 SVGAGI. Trimming at V came to 4 bases and at J to 5 bases, leaving 5 bases not matched to a gene. This CDR3 comprises 14 residues. Here the CDR3 reads CASSSGQGRNEQYF. The CDR3 DNA sequence: TGTGCCAGCAGTTCGGGACAGGGGAGAAACGAGCAGTACTTC.

The chain uses TRBV19 and TRBJ1-2; D remains ambiguous. Germline loops: CDR1 LNHDA, CDR2 SQIVND (reference sequence). CDR3 size: 13 residues. V lost 9 bases, J lost 2 bases, and 13 bases lay in between. The CDR3 spells CASEDQVNYGYTF. DNA of the CDR3: TGTGCCAGCGAGGACCAGGTGAACTATGGCTACACCTTC.

This chain links TRBV6-6 with TRBJ1-5; weak D call: TRBD1 (5 bases). CDR1 and CDR2 from the germline V gene are MNHNY and SVGAGI (reference sequence). The CDR3 totals 23 residues. Trimming pared 6 bases from V and 1 base from J, leaving 37 bases between. CDR3 DNA: TGTGCCAGCAGCTCGCTAAAGGCTCCACATATGCCAGGGCAGGTTTCGAGCAATCAGCCCCAGCATTTT. It encodes CASSSLKAPHMPGQVSSNQPQHF.